The 22 T cell receptor beta chains below all came from one sample that was sequenced in a study of blood T cells in healthy people across ages (dated by TCRdb to between 2014 and 2016). The library came from 5' RACE. Data came from an Illumina HiSeq 2500. A second PCR of about 6 to 11 cycles was performed with a sample-barcoded 5' primer and a J-beta primer mix. In TCRdb, the public reads were trimmed at Q25 with fastp and aligned with MiXCR, with productive beta chains retained. Rows with a matching CDR3 protein are joined into one entry that keeps the most common DNA and genes. A total of about 720,000 distinct CDR3 sequences appear in this sample, about 24% of them only once. The ten biggest clones cover under 25% of the sample. The specimen sequenced was blood. The receptor source for this set is a man between 65 and 79 years old in good health.

This clonotype was seen only a few times. This rearrangement joins TRBV7-8 to TRBJ2-5; D not certain. The V end lost 5 bases, the J end lost 1 base, and 14 bases lay between the germline ends. The CDR3 loop spans 15 amino acids. Germline V CDR1 and CDR2: SGHVS, FQNEAQ. The CDR3 protein is CASSHLGGFQETQYF. The CDR3 DNA reads TGTGCCAGCAGCCATTTAGGCGGCTTCCAAGAGACCCAGTACTTC.

With respect to this clonotype: Lacking the conserved final phenylalanine or tryptophan, this CDR3 likely reflects a read error. No DNA is shown, since the ends of the CDR3 on it are uncertain; the CDR3 is the one TCRdb lists. The rearrangement links TRBV6-6 to TRBJ2-5; the table names TRBD1, a call not compared with the DNA. CDR1 and CDR2 (germline): MNHNY, SVGAGI (reference sequence). The CDR3 sequence runs 14 residues, both termini included. The chain's CDR3 is CASSSRTGEYEQCV.

This clonotype was detected many times. This chain joins TRBV7-9 and TRBJ1-5; tentative D call: TRBD1 (5 bases). CDR3 length: 14 residues. V lost 2 bases to trimming and J lost 2 bases, with 7 bases between them. The germline gives CDR1 SEHNR, CDR2 FQNEAQ (reference sequence). The CDR3 coding sequence is TGTGCCAGCAGCTTAAGAGGGGGCAATCAGCCCCAGCATTTT. This gives the protein CASSLRGGNQPQHF. The whole variable domain, remainder taken from reference TRBV7-9 and TRBJ1-5, is DTGVSQNPRHKITKRGQNVTFRCDPISEHNRLYWYRQTLGQGPEFLTYFQNEAQLEKSRLLSDRFSAERPKGSFSTLEIQRTEQGDSAMYLCASSLRGGNQPQHFGDGTRLSIL.

A single count supports this clonotype. This chain links TRBV20-1 with TRBJ2-5; D is uncertain. The V gene's germline CDR1 is DFQATT and CDR2 SNEGSKA (reference sequence). CDR3 size: 15 residues. Between the trimmed V and J ends, which lost 1 base and 0 bases, there was a span of 12 bases. The CDR3 DNA reads TGCAGTGCTAGAGTAGTGAGGCGTGACCAAGAGACCCAGTACTTC. As protein: CSARVVRRDQETQYF.

This clonotype was seen a handful of times. The CDR3 region is CASSPSLAQYF. CDR3 in DNA: TGTGCCAGCAGCCCGTCACTGGCGCAGTATTTT. The V gene is TRBV7-8, the J gene TRBJ2-3; no clear D gene. Trimming cost V 5 bases and J 10 bases, with 10 bases left between them. The length of the CDR3 is 11 residues. Germline values: CDR1 SGHVS, CDR2 FQNEAQ.

This chain links TRBV14 with TRBJ1-2, with D unresolved. Germline values: CDR1 SGHDN, CDR2 FVKESK. Trimming left V 6 bases short and J 4 bases short, with 21 bases between. The CDR3 is 16 residues long. The CDR3 loop is CASSPNKRVPFYGYTF. The CDR3 DNA sequence: TGTGCCAGCAGTCCCAATAAGAGGGTTCCTTTCTATGGCTACACCTTC. Full variable domain (outside the CDR3, taken from reference TRBV14 and TRBJ1-2): EAGVTQFPSHSVIEKGQTVTLRCDPISGHDNLYWYRRVMGKEIKFLLHFVKESKQDESGMPNNRFLAERTGGTYSTLKVQPAELEDSGVYFCASSPNKRVPFYGYTFGSGTRLTVV.

This clonotype was detected only a few times. V usage is TRBV27 and J usage is TRBJ1-1; TRBD1 agrees at 7 bases. The CDR3 spans 16 residues. With 5 bases clipped from V and 1 base from J, the junction kept 10 bases outside the gene matches. Looked up from germline, CDR1 is MNHEY and CDR2 is SMNVEV (reference sequence). CDR3 bases: TGTGCCAGCAGTGATGACCCGGACAGGAGGAACACTGAAGCTTTCTTT. It yields the protein CASSDDPDRRNTEAFF.

The chain combines TRBV19 with TRBJ1-2; D may be TRBD1 (5 bases). CDR1 and CDR2 (germline): LNHDA, SQIVND (reference sequence). CDR3 length: 15 residues. V lost 4 bases and J lost 7, with 19 bases in between. In DNA, the CDR3 is TGTGCCAGTAGTACCAGCTTCGCGGGGCGGGGTGGCTACACCTTC. Its translation: CASSTSFAGRGGYTF.

This clonotype was detected a few times. The chain couples TRBV29-1 to TRBJ1-2; 8 bases align to TRBD1. The CDR3 length is 11 residues. Germline assignment: CDR1 SQVTM and CDR2 ANQGSEA. V dropped 3 bases and J dropped 8; count of bases not matched to a gene: 2. This CDR3 is CSVEDRDGYTF. The CDR3 DNA sequence: TGCAGCGTTGAGGACAGGGACGGCTACACCTTC.

This clonotype was seen a few times. The rearrangement uses TRBV20-1 and TRBJ2-3, with 10 bases identical to TRBD1. CDR3 size: 14 residues. V gave up 4 bases and J gave up 1 base; unmatched junction bases: 2. Looked up from germline, CDR1 is DFQATT and CDR2 is SNEGSKA (reference sequence). CDR3 loop: CSAIGQGGTDTQYF. The CDR3 DNA sequence: TGCAGTGCTATAGGACAGGGGGGCACAGATACGCAGTATTTT.

This clonotype has only a few counts. Germline and junction disagree at one end, which may indicate a read error. The V call is TRBV12-3 or TRBV12-4, the J call TRBJ2-5; tentative D call: TRBD1 (6 bases). CDR3 length equals 15 residues. Here the CDR3 DNA reads TGTGTCAGCAGTTTTGTGGGGGCCCCCCAAGAGACCCAGTACTTC. Translating gives CVSSFVGAPQETQYF.

J is TRBJ2-7 and V is TRBV5-1, with D possibly being TRBD2 (6 bases). CDR1 and CDR2 (germline): SGHRS, YFSETQ. CDR3 length: 13 amino acids. V lost 0 bases and J 6 bases, leaving 10 bases between the germline ends. This CDR3 reads CASSLVGGREQYF. Written as DNA, the CDR3 is TGCGCCAGCAGCTTGGTGGGGGGTCGCGAGCAGTACTTC.

The chain has TRBV6-4 and TRBJ2-2; D is unclear. Germline lookup yields CDR1 MRHNA and CDR2 SNTAGT. There are 14 residues in the CDR3. The V gene lost 3 bases and the J gene lost 3 bases, with 8 bases spanning the gap. CDR3 loop: CASSEVVDTGELFF. In DNA, the CDR3 is TGTGCCAGCAGTGAGGTTGTGGACACCGGGGAGCTGTTTTTT.

The chain employs TRBV20-1 and TRBJ2-1; 14 bases line up with TRBD2. Germline assignment: CDR1 DFQATT and CDR2 SNEGSKA (reference sequence). The CDR3 spans 12 residues. The chain's CDR3 is CKTSGRAHEQFF. Here the CDR3 DNA reads TGCAAGACTAGCGGGAGGGCACATGAGCAGTTCTTC.

The chain recombines TRBV11-2 with TRBJ2-1; possibly TRBD2 for D (6 bases). The CDR3 runs to 15 residues. V shed 5 bases and J shed 6 bases, with 17 bases lying between them. Germline values: CDR1 SGHAT, CDR2 FQNNGV. CDR3 nucleotides: TGTGCCAGCAGCCCCCCGGGAGCACCGGGCAATGAGCAGTTCTTC. As protein: CASSPPGAPGNEQFF.

The CDR3 DNA reads as TGTGCCAGCGGCCGACAGGTTCTCGCAAACACCATATATTTT. It yields the protein CASGRQVLANTIYF. The chain links TRBV12-3 or TRBV12-4 to TRBJ1-3; maybe TRBD1 (6 bases). Deletions cut 8 bases from V and 6 bases from J, with 17 bases between. There are 14 residues in the CDR3.

This clonotype turned up a few times. The chain is built from TRBV18 and TRBJ2-5; 7 bases map to TRBD2. The germline gives CDR1 KGHSH, CDR2 LQKENI. The CDR3 sequence is 15 residues long. V trimming: 0 bases; J trimming: 1 base; junction bases outside the gene matches: 2. CDR3 in amino acids: CASSPPGLPQETQYF. The CDR3 DNA follows: TGTGCCAGCTCACCACCGGGACTACCCCAAGAGACCCAGTACTTC.

This clonotype was seen only a few times. The V call is TRBV7-6, the J call TRBJ2-1; a weak D match, TRBD1 (5 bases). Trimming shortened V by 4 bases and J by 5 bases, and 12 bases separated the two germline ends. CDR3 length equals 14 residues. Germline loops: CDR1 SGHVS, CDR2 FNYEAQ. The DNA for the CDR3 is TGTGCCAGCAGCTCCGGATTAGGGGACAATGAGCAGTTCTTC. Its protein product is CASSSGLGDNEQFF.

This rearrangement joins TRBV5-1 to TRBJ2-5, with 10 nucleotides matching TRBD2. Looked up from germline, CDR1 is SGHRS and CDR2 is YFSETQ. J lost 1 base, V lost 2 bases, and 2 bases had no gene match. The CDR3 consists of 15 residues. CDR3: CASSFGLAVQETQYF. The CDR3 DNA reads TGCGCCAGCAGCTTCGGACTAGCGGTCCAAGAGACCCAGTACTTC.

This clonotype was seen more than once but under ten times. CDR3 amino acids: CASGSGSTDNQPQHF. CDR3 nucleotide sequence: TGTGCTAGTGGTTCCGGATCGACGGATAATCAGCCCCAGCATTTT. The chain carries TRBV12-5 and TRBJ1-5; unclear D gene. Trimming took 4 bases from V and 4 from J, leaving 14 bases between them. This CDR3 has 15 amino acids. The germline gives CDR1 LGHNT, CDR2 FRNRAP.

This clonotype came up many times. V is TRBV3-1 and J is TRBJ1-1; D gene unclear. The CDR3 has 15 amino acids. Germline lookup yields CDR1 LGHDT and CDR2 YNNKEL (reference sequence). V lost 2 bases to trimming and J lost 11 bases, with 21 bases between them. The CDR3, as DNA: TGTGCCAGCAGCCAACTCCCGGACGGGTCATCAGTGGCTTTCTTT. This gives the protein CASSQLPDGSSVAFF.

CDR3 coding DNA: TGTGCCAGCAGCTTCCCCGAAAGGGACATTCAGTACTTC. Protein product: CASSFPERDIQYF. V usage is TRBV7-6 and J usage is TRBJ2-4; D uncertain. The CDR3 totals 13 residues. The germline CDR1 and CDR2 sequences are SGHVS and FNYEAQ. The ends were cut back, 3 bases at V and 8 bases at J, with 11 bases in the middle.